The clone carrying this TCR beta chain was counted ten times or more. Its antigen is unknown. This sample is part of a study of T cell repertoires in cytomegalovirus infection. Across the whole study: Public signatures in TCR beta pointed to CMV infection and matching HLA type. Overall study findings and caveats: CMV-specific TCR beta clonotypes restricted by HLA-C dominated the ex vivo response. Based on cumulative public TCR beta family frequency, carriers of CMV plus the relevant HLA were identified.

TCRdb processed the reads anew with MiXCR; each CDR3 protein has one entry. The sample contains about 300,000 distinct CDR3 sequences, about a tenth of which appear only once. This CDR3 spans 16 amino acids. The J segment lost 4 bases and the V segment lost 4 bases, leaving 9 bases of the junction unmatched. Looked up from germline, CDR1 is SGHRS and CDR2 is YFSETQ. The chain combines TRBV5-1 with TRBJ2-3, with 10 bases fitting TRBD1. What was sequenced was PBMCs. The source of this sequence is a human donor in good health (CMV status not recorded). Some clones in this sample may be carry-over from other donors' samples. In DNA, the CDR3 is TGCGCCAGCAGCCCTAAGACAGGGGGCTCCGCAGATACGCAGTATTTT. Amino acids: CASSPKTGGSADTQYF.